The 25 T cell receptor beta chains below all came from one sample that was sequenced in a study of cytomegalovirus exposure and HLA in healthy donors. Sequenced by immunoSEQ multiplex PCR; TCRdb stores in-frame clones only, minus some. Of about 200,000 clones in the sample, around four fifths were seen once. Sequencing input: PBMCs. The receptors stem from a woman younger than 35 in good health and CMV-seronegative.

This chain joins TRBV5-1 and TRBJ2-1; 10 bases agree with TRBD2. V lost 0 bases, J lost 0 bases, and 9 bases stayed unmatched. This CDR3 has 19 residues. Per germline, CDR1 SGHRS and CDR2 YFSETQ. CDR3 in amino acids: CASSLVGTSASSSYNEQFF. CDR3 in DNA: TGCGCCAGCAGCTTGGTAGGGACTAGCGCCTCGAGCTCCTACAATGAGCAGTTCTTC.

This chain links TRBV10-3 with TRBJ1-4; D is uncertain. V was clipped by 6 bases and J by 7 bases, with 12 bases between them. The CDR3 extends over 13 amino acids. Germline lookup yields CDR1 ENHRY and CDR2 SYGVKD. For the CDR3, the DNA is TGTGCCATCAGGGAAGGTCTGGCTGAAAAACTGTTTTTT. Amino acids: CAIREGLAEKLFF.

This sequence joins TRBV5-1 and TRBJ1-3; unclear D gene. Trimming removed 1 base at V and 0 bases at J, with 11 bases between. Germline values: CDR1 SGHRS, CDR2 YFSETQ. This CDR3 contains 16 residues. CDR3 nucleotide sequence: TGCGCCAGCAGCTTGAGGGAGCGAAGCTCTGGAAACACCATATATTTT. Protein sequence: CASSLRERSSGNTIYF. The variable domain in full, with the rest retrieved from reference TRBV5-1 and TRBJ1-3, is KAGVTQTPRYLIKTRGQQVTLSCSPISGHRSVSWYQQTPGQGLQFLFEYFSETQRNKGNFPGRFSGRQFSNSRSEMNVSTLELGDSALYLCASSLRERSSGNTIYFGEGSWLTVV.

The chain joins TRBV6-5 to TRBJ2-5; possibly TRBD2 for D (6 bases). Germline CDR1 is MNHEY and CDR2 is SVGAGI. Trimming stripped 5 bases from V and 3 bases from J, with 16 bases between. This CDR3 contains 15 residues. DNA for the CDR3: TGTGCCAGCAGTCCCACCCCGACTAGAGAAGAGACCCAGTACTTC. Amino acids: CASSPTPTREETQYF.

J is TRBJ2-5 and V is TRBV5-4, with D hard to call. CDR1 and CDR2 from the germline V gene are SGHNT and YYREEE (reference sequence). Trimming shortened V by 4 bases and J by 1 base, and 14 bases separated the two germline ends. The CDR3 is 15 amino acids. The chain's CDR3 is CASSPPERPQETQYF. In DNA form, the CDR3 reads TGTGCCAGCAGCCCACCTGAGAGGCCCCAAGAGACCCAGTACTTC.

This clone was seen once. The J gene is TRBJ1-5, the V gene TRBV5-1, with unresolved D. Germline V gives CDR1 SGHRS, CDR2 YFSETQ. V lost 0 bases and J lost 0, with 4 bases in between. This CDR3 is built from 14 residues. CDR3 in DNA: TGCGCCAGCAGCTTGGGCAATAGCAATCAGCCCCAGCATTTT. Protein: CASSLGNSNQPQHF.

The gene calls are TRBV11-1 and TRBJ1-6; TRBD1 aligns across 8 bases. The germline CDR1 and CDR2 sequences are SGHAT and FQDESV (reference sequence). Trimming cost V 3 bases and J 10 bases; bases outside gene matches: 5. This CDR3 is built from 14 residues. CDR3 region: CASSLDRVGSPLHF. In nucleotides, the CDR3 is TGTGCCAGCAGCTTGGACAGGGTCGGGTCACCCCTCCACTTT.

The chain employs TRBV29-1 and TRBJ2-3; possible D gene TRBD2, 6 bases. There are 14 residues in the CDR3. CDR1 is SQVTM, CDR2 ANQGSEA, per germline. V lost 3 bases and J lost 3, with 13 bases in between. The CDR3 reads CSVEGGILTDTQYF. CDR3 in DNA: TGCAGCGTTGAGGGCGGGATTTTGACAGATACGCAGTATTTT.

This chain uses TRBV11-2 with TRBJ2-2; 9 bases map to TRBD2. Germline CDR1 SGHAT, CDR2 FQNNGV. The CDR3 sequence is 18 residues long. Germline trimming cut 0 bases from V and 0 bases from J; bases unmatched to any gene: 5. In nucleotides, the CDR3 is TGTGCCAGCAGCTTAGACCTAGCGGGGAGCCCGAACACCGGGGAGCTGTTTTTT. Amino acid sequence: CASSLDLAGSPNTGELFF.

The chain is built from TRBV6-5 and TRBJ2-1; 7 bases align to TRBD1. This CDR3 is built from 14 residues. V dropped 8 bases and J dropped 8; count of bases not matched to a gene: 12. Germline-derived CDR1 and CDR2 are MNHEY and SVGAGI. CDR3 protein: CASSGAGGNHEQFF. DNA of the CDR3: TGTGCCAGCTCCGGGGCAGGGGGTAACCATGAGCAGTTCTTC.

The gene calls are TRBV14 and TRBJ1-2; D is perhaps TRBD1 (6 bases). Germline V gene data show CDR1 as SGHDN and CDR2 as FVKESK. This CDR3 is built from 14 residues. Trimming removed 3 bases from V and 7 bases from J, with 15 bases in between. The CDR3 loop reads CASSQIRGGGGYTF. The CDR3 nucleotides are TGTGCCAGCAGCCAGATCAGAGGAGGGGGTGGCTACACCTTC.

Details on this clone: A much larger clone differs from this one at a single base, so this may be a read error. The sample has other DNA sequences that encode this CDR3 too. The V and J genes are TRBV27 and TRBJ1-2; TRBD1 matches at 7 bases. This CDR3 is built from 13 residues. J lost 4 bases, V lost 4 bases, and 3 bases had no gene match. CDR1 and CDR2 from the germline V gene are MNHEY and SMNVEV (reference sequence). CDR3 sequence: CASSSTGPYGYTF. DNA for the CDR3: TGTGCCAGCAGTTCGACAGGGCCCTATGGCTACACCTTC.

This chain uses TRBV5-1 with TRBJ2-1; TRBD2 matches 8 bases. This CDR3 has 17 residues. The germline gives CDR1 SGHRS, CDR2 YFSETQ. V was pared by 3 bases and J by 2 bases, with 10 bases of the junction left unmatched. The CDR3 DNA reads TGCGCCAGCAGCTCTTTGTCAGCGGGAGCAACCTACAATGAGCAGTTCTTC. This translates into CASSSLSAGATYNEQFF.

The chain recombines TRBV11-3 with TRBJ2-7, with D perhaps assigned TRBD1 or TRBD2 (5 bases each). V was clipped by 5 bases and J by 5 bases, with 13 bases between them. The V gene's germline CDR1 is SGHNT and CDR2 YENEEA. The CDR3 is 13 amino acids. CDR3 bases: TGTGCCAGCAGCCCCGGGACCGACGACGAGCAGTACTTC. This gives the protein CASSPGTDDEQYF. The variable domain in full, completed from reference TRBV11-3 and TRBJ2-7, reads EAGVVQSPRYKIIEKKQPVAFWCNPISGHNTLYWYLQNLGQGPELLIRYENEEAVDDSQLPKDRFSAERLKGVDSTLKIQPAELGDSAVYLCASSPGTDDEQYFGPGTRLTVT.

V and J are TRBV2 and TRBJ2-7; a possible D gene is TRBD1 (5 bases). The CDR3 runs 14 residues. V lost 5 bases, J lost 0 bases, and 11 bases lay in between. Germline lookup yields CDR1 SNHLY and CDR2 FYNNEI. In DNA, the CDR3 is TGTGCCAGCAGTAGGGGCAGGAGCTCCTACGAGCAGTACTTC. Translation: CASSRGRSSYEQYF.

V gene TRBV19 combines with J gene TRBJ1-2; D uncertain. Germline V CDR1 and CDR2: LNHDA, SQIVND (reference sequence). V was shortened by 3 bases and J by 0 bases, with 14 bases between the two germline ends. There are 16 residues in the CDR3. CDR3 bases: TGTGCCAGTAGTATGGGCCTTAAGGTCCCTAACTATGGCTACACCTTC. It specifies CASSMGLKVPNYGYTF.

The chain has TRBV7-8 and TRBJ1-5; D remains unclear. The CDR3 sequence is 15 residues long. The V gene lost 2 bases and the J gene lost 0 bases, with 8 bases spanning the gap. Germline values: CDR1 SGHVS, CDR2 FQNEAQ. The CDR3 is CASSLKPGSNQPQHF. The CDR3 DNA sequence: TGTGCCAGCAGCTTAAAACCCGGTAGCAATCAGCCCCAGCATTTT. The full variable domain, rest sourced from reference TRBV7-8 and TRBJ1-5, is GAGVSQSPRYKVAKRGQDVALRCDPISGHVSLFWYQQALGQGPEFLTYFQNEAQLDKSGLPSDRFFAERPEGSVSTLKIQRTQQEDSAVYLCASSLKPGSNQPQHFGDGTRLSIL.

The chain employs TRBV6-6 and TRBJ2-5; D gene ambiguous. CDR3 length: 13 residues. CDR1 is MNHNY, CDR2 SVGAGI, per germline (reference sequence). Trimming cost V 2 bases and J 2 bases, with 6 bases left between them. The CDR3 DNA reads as TGTGCCAGCAGTTACACCTCGCAAGAGACCCAGTACTTC. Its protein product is CASSYTSQETQYF.

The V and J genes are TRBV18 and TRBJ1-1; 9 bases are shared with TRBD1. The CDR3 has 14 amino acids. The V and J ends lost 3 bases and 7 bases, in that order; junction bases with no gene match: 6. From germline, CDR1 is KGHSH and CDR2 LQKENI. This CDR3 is CASSPTGGEVEAFF. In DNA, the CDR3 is TGTGCCAGCTCACCGACAGGGGGGGAAGTTGAAGCTTTCTTT.

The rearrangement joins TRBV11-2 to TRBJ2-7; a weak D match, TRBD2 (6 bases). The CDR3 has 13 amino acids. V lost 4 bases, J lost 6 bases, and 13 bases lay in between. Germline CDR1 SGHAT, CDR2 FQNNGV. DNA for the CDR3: TGTGCCAGCAGCTCCCCGGTCGGGGGCGAGCAGTACTTC. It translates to CASSSPVGGEQYF.

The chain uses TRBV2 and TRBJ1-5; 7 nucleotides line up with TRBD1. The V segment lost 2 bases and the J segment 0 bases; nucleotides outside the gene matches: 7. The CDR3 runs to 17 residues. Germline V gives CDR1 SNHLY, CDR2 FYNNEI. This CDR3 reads CASSERDRIYSNQPQHF. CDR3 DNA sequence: TGTGCCAGCAGTGAACGGGACAGAATTTATAGCAATCAGCCCCAGCATTTT.

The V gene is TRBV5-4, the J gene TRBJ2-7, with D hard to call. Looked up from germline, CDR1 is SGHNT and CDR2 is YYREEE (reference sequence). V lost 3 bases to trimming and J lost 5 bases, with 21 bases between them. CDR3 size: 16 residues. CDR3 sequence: CASSSRVTRKENEQYF. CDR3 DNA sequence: TGTGCCAGCAGCTCCCGGGTGACGAGAAAGGAGAACGAGCAGTACTTC.

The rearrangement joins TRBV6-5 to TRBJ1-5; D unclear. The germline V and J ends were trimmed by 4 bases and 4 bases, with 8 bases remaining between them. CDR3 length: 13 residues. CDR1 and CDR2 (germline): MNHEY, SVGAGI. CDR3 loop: CASSWAANQPQHF. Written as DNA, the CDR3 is TGTGCCAGCAGTTGGGCTGCGAATCAGCCCCAGCATTTT.

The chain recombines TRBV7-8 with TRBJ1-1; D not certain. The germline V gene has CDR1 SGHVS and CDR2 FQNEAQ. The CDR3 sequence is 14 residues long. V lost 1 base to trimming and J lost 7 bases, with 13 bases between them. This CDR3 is CASSLESTQDEAFF. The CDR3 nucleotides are TGTGCCAGCAGCTTAGAGTCGACGCAGGATGAAGCTTTCTTT.

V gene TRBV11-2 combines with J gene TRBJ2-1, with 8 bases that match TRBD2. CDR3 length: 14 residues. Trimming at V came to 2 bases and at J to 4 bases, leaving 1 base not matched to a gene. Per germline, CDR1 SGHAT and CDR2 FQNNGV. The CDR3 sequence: CASSLTGGYNEQFF. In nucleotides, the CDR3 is TGTGCCAGCAGCTTAACGGGAGGGTACAATGAGCAGTTCTTC. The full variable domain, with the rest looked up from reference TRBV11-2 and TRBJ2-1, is EAGVAQSPRYKIIEKRQSVAFWCNPISGHATLYWYQQILGQGPKLLIQFQNNGVVDDSQLPKDRFSAERLKGVDSTLKIQPAKLEDSAVYLCASSLTGGYNEQFFGPGTRLTVL.